The sequence of this TCR beta chain was determined in a study of identical twins (dated by TCRdb to between 2015 and 2016). Background for the entire study: The study deep-sequenced TCR alpha and beta repertoires from monozygotic twins, unrelated adults of various ages and cord blood to test whether fetal clonotypes persist. Replicate twin experiments were performed at different times using different library preparation protocols to rule out contamination. Findings and caveats that apply to the study as a whole: A weaker excess of twin sharing was found in beta out-of-frame sequences because the signal-to-noise ratio was lowered by fewer shared sequences. Out-of-frame TCR alpha sequences shared between twins showed an excess of low generation-probability sequences compared with coincidental sharing between unrelated individuals. Conclusions relied on cross-sectional statistical analysis, since the same donors could not be followed over many years. In monozygotic twins, recombination models systematically underestimated out-of-frame TCR alpha sharing, but the models matched the sharing seen between unrelated individuals. Zero-insertion analyses could be partly confounded by invariant T cells such as MAIT and iNKT, though diverse VJ usage argued against such confounding for most clonotypes. Abundant cord blood beta clonotypes carried fewer insertions; young adult naive repertoires showed a weaker similar trend, while memory repertoires showed none.

The library came from 5' RACE. The data were produced on an Illumina HiSeq 2000. A universal primer binding site was added through template switching, and the final cDNA carried a unique molecular identifier so that TCR cDNA molecules could be counted accurately. Specific primers in the conserved constant-segment region were used to synthesize first-strand cDNA for the TCR alpha and beta chains. To control for contamination, every cDNA library carried two barcodes: a SMART-Mk sample barcode plus Illumina barcodes. TruSeq adapter sequences along with Illumina sample barcodes were introduced in two successive PCR steps. The TCR alpha and beta cDNA libraries were sequenced on the Illumina HiSeq platform using custom primers. The authors processed their data as follows. Raw reads were processed with MiGEC to extract unique molecular identifiers, and MiXCR was used to determine CDR3 positions. For each individual, recombination models were inferred using an EM algorithm with the repgenHMM and IGoR tools. The tcR package in R was used for shared clonotype analysis, with sharing normalized by the product of cloneset sizes. To study raw recombination without the effects of thymic and clonal selection, out-of-frame nonproductive sequences were analyzed. Through fastp at Q25 and MiXCR, TCRdb rebuilt clones from the public reads, retaining in-frame beta chains. Entries that share a CDR3 protein sequence are merged under the most common genes and DNA. These V and J calls are TCRdb output, not the study's own analysis. The sample profile shows around 500,000 distinct CDR3 sequences; approximately 15% of them were found once. The ten biggest clones cover 0.4% to 0.55% of the sample.

Every donor was a healthy Caucasian. The twin cohort comprised three pairs of female monozygotic twins, all aged roughly 18 to 30 years. Positive isolation kits from Invitrogen were used to isolate the CD4+ and CD8+ T cell populations. Only a few counts were recorded for this clonotype. Its antigen is still unknown. No much larger clonotype is one base removed from it; base qualities were not supplied. Taken from cysteine to phenylalanine, the CDR3 has 18 residues. The kept DNA is CDR3 alone, 54 bases in frame from the first base. V has 0 bases trimmed and J has 0 bases trimmed; junction bases matching no gene number 8. The germline V gene provides CDR1 SGHDT and CDR2 YYEEEE. These data were likewise used in another study, on yellow fever vaccine responses in identical twins. Per the second study: The T cell response to vaccination in identical twins was reported by the authors to appear partly convergent and partly personalized. Focusing on identical twins, the study followed the T cell clones that responded to the vaccine, and did so with precision.

The TCR was taken from a woman between 18 and 29 years old in good health. The chain uses TRBV5-6 and TRBJ2-2; 7 bases in between match TRBD1. Sample: CD4+ T cells sorted from blood. This receptor has the CDR3 CASSLARGQSANTGELFF. In nucleotides, the sequence is TGTGCCAGCAGCTTGGCGAGGGGACAGTCCGCGAACACCGGGGAGCTGTTTTTT.